Listed here are 30 T cell receptor delta chains from one sample, sequenced in a study of Vδ1+ human thymocytes. Overall study results and limits: Highly polyclonal TRG and TRD repertoires with Gaussian CDR3 length distributions appeared in thymus.

These receptors lack a known antigen. RNA was extracted from the cells and then reverse transcribed. The CDR3 regions were amplified by multiplex PCR from V-gene primers to a constant-region primer. TCRdb reprocessed the multiplex PCR reads using CATT. The sample holds some 55,000 delta-chain clones, approximately 15% seen once. The specimen sequenced was Vdelta1+ gamma-delta thymocytes from the thymus. Described subset: FACS-sorted CD3+ TCRalphabeta- TCRVdelta1+ TCRVdelta2- thymocytes. The receptors come from a boy under two years old who had congenital heart surgery.

This chain uses TRDV1 with TRDJ1; 9 nucleotides agree with TRDD3. Germline trimming cut 1 base from V and 0 bases from J; bases unmatched to any gene: 3. CDR3 length: 16 amino acids. Germline CDR1 is TSWWSYY and CDR2 is QGS. The CDR3 loop reads CALGEHWGTYTDKLIF. CDR3 DNA sequence: TGTGCTCTTGGGGAACACTGGGGGACCTACACCGATAAACTCATCTTT.

As for this clone: Other DNA variants within this sample encode the same CDR3. The chain recombines TRDV1 with TRDJ1, with TRDD3 matching 8 bases. CDR1 TSWWSYY and CDR2 QGS come from the germline V gene. This CDR3 comprises 21 residues. J lost 1 base, V lost 2 bases, and 21 bases had no gene match. The CDR3 loop is CALGETPTLHGGGLGTDKLIF. The CDR3 DNA follows: TGTGCTCTTGGGGAAACCCCTACCCTACACGGTGGGGGATTGGGCACCGATAAACTCATCTTT.

As concerns this clone: A much larger clone differs from this one at a single base, so this may be a read error. The chain recombines TRAV29/DV5 with TRDJ1; D remains unclear. V gave up 0 bases and J gave up 1 base, with 7 bases separating them. Germline V gene data show CDR1 as NSMFDY and CDR2 as ISSIKDK. The CDR3 is made up of 13 amino acids. For the CDR3, the DNA is TGTGCAGCAAGCGAACACATCACCGATAAACTCATCTTT. It yields the protein CAASEHITDKLIF.

The chain uses TRDV1 and TRDJ1; D not certain. Germline assignment: CDR1 TSWWSYY and CDR2 QGS. Trimming cost V 0 bases and J 2 bases, with 16 bases left between them. The CDR3 contains 17 residues. In DNA form, the CDR3 reads TGTGCTCTTGGGGAACTAGGAATGAAGCCTCGTACCGATAAACTCATCTTT. It encodes CALGELGMKPRTDKLIF.

The V gene is TRDV1, the J gene TRDJ1, with 12 bases lining up with TRDD3. The CDR3 sequence is 23 residues long. The V gene end was trimmed by 1 base and the J gene end by 0 bases; junction bases not matched to a gene: 21. Germline-derived CDR1 and CDR2 are TSWWSYY and QGS. The CDR3 region has the DNA TGTGCTCTTGGGGAACCGCCGAAGTCTGTACTGGGGGATACTGTCGGGAACACCGATAAACTCATCTTT. Translation gives CALGEPPKSVLGDTVGNTDKLIF.

This chain uses TRDV1 with TRDJ1, with D perhaps matching TRDD3 (6 bases). The CDR3 is 15 residues long. V shed 0 bases and J shed 4 bases, with 12 bases lying between them. Germline CDR1 and CDR2: TSWWSYY and QGS. CDR3 nucleotides: TGTGCTCTTGGGGAACTGGGGGACCCCAACGATAAACTCATCTTT. It specifies CALGELGDPNDKLIF.

This clone appeared a few times. The rearrangement joins TRDV2 to TRDJ2; 10 bases line up with TRDD3. V lost 3 bases to trimming and J lost 5 bases; unmatched junction nucleotides: 2. CDR3 length: 14 amino acids. Germline values: CDR1 GEAIGNYY, CDR2 EKD. CDR3 in amino acids: CACDVLGDTAQLFF. CDR3 coding DNA: TGTGCCTGTGACGTACTGGGGGATACAGCACAACTCTTCTTT.

The chain is built from TRDV1 and TRDJ1, with a tentative D call TRDD3 (6 bases). Deletions cut 3 bases from V and 2 bases from J, with 34 bases between. The CDR3 length is 22 residues. Germline V gene lookup returns CDR1 TSWWSYY and CDR2 QGS. CDR3 amino acids: CALGDRIPLAGAPRRRTDKLIF. The CDR3, as DNA: TGTGCTCTTGGGGACCGCATTCCTCTTGCTGGGGCCCCTCGGAGGAGGACCGATAAACTCATCTTT.

This clone was observed a few times. The V gene is TRDV1, the J gene TRDJ1; tentatively, D is TRDD3 (8 bases). The germline V gene has CDR1 TSWWSYY and CDR2 QGS. The CDR3 sequence is 21 residues long. V lost 4 bases to trimming and J lost 0 bases, with 30 bases between them. The CDR3 coding sequence is TGTGCTCTTGGGGTGCCTTTCCTACGAGCTACTGGGGGGCCGTACACCGATAAACTCATCTTT. This encodes CALGVPFLRATGGPYTDKLIF.

The table lists this clone with a count of one. A much larger clone lies a single base off, so this may be a read error. The chain links TRDV2 to TRDJ1; possible D gene TRDD3, 5 bases. The ends were cut back, 4 bases at V and 0 bases at J, with 17 bases in the middle. The CDR3 has 16 residues. Germline V CDR1 and CDR2: GEAIGNYY, EKD. The CDR3 sequence: CACETELWGYTDKLIF. In DNA, the CDR3 is TGTGCCTGTGAGACGGAACTGTGGGGTTACACCGATAAACTCATCTTT.

J is TRDJ1 and V is TRDV1; TRDD3 matches at 11 bases. CDR3 length: 22 amino acids. Losses at the gene ends were 0 bases for V and 0 bases for J; bases not matched to a gene: 18. CDR1 and CDR2 (germline): TSWWSYY, QGS. CDR3 nucleotide sequence: TGTGCTCTTGGGGAACTATCCTTAATGGGGGATACGATAACCCGATACACCGATAAACTCATCTTT. Translation gives CALGELSLMGDTITRYTDKLIF.

This clone has a handful of counts. V and J are TRDV1 and TRDJ1; TRDD3 matches at 13 bases. The CDR3 extends over 23 amino acids. Germline lookup yields CDR1 TSWWSYY and CDR2 QGS. V lost 0 bases and J lost 2; bases outside the gene matches: 21. CDR3 residues: CALGELVLHWGIRKGGLTDKLIF. The CDR3 coding sequence is TGTGCTCTTGGGGAACTGGTCCTCCACTGGGGGATACGCAAGGGCGGCCTAACCGATAAACTCATCTTT.

This chain links TRDV1 with TRDJ1; weak D call: TRDD3 (8 bases). V lost 3 bases, J lost 4 bases, and 27 bases lay in between. Germline CDR1 is TSWWSYY and CDR2 is QGS. The CDR3 extends over 19 amino acids. The CDR3 here is CALGDHFLRLGDCSDKLIF. Here the CDR3 DNA reads TGTGCTCTTGGGGACCATTTCCTACGTTTGGGGGATTGTAGCGATAAACTCATCTTT.

This sequence joins TRDV1 and TRDJ1, with TRDD3 matching over 10 bases. The CDR3 has 24 amino acids. With 0 bases clipped from V and 8 bases from J, the junction kept 33 bases outside the gene matches. The germline V gene encodes CDR1 TSWWSYY and CDR2 QGS. The CDR3 DNA reads TGTGCTCTTGGGGAACTAACCAGAGGACTGGGGGATTACGCTCCAAAGGGGCAGGGTGACAAACTCATCTTT. Its translation is CALGELTRGLGDYAPKGQGDKLIF.

The chain links TRDV1 to TRDJ1; D perhaps matches TRDD3 (8 bases). Germline CDR1 TSWWSYY, CDR2 QGS. V was shortened by 3 bases and J by 0 bases, with 32 bases between the two germline ends. The CDR3 covers 22 residues. CDR3 residues: CALGDPAFLIAGGPEDTDKLIF. In DNA form, the CDR3 reads TGTGCTCTTGGGGACCCGGCCTTCCTGATTGCTGGGGGACCCGAGGACACCGATAAACTCATCTTT.

The chain recombines TRDV1 with TRDJ1; 8 bases are a match to TRDD3. CDR1 TSWWSYY and CDR2 QGS come from the germline V gene. J gave up 3 bases and V 4 bases, and 25 bases lay outside the gene matches. This CDR3 region has 21 residues. CDR3 nucleotides: TGTGCTCTTGGGGGCCGTGGCCTTCCGATCTACTGGGGGTCCGCCCCCGATAAACTCATCTTT. This translates into CALGGRGLPIYWGSAPDKLIF.

The chain recombines TRDV1 with TRDJ1, with a possible D match to TRDD3 (6 bases). The V gene lost 1 base and the J gene lost 0 bases, with 24 bases spanning the gap. Germline CDR1 TSWWSYY, CDR2 QGS. The CDR3 runs 20 residues. The CDR3: CALGERIIPERDRYTDKLIF. The CDR3 coding sequence is TGTGCTCTTGGGGAACGCATAATTCCTGAAAGGGATAGGTACACCGATAAACTCATCTTT.

The rearrangement links TRDV1 to TRDJ1; 8 nucleotides align to TRDD3. The CDR3 runs to 21 residues. The germline V gene encodes CDR1 TSWWSYY and CDR2 QGS. V lost 1 base to trimming and J lost 0 bases; unmatched junction nucleotides: 19. The CDR3 region is CALGERDGRWGTRPYTDKLIF. The DNA of the CDR3 is TGTGCTCTTGGGGAACGAGACGGCCGCTGGGGGACACGCCCTTACACCGATAAACTCATCTTT.

This sequence joins TRDV1 and TRDJ1, with 13 bases aligning to TRDD3. Looked up from germline, CDR1 is TSWWSYY and CDR2 is QGS. With 2 bases clipped from V and 7 bases from J, the junction kept 28 bases outside the gene matches. The CDR3 runs to 23 residues. The CDR3 DNA reads as TGTGCTCTTGGGGAATGCCCATCTCCGTACTGGGGGATACGCGTATCAGGGGAACGTAAACTCATCTTT. Protein product: CALGECPSPYWGIRVSGERKLIF.

J is TRDJ1 and V is TRDV1; 12 nucleotides match TRDD3. V lost 1 base to trimming and J lost 4 bases; unmatched junction nucleotides: 22. Germline V CDR1 and CDR2: TSWWSYY, QGS. This CDR3 comprises 22 residues. CDR3 sequence reads: CALGEPYYTTPLLGDTFDKLIF. Written as DNA, the CDR3 is TGTGCTCTTGGGGAACCCTACTACACTACGCCCTTACTGGGGGATACATTCGATAAACTCATCTTT.

The V call is TRDV1, the J call TRDJ1, with a weak D call TRDD3 (5 bases). Trimming removed 3 bases from V and 0 bases from J, with 26 bases in between. CDR3 length: 20 amino acids. CDR1 TSWWSYY and CDR2 QGS come from the germline V gene. The CDR3 here is CALGDPRGGQNPPYTDKLIF. DNA for the CDR3: TGTGCTCTTGGGGATCCTCGGGGGGGCCAAAACCCCCCGTACACCGATAAACTCATCTTT.

The chain links TRDV1 to TRDJ1; 9 positions agree with TRDD2. Germline CDR1 is TSWWSYY and CDR2 is QGS. Germline trimming cut 2 bases from V and 0 bases from J; bases unmatched to any gene: 22. The CDR3 is 22 amino acids. CDR3 sequence: CALGEIPTFLPNEAFYTDKLIF. The DNA of the CDR3 is TGTGCTCTTGGGGAAATCCCAACCTTCCTACCAAACGAGGCCTTTTACACCGATAAACTCATCTTT.

The V gene lacks a call, and TRDJ2 is the J gene; TRDD3, the D gene given by the table, was not confirmed from the DNA. The CDR3 extends over 23 amino acids. CDR3 DNA sequence: TGTGCTCGTGGGGAACCTAAACGAGTCCTCCCCCCGGGGGATACCAATTTGACAGCACAACTCTTCTTT. It specifies CARGEPKRVLPPGDTNLTAQLFF.

This clone was observed a handful of times. V is TRDV1 and J is TRDJ1; 9 bases are shared with TRDD3. The CDR3 length is 19 residues. Germline V CDR1 and CDR2: TSWWSYY, QGS. The junction had 11 bases not matched to a gene; V was cut back by 0 bases and J by 0 bases. CDR3 residues: CALGELGDWGTPYTDKLIF. The CDR3 coding sequence is TGTGCTCTTGGGGAACTAGGAGACTGGGGGACCCCATACACCGATAAACTCATCTTT.

This clone was seen just once. This chain joins TRDV1 and TRDJ1; 8 nucleotides match TRDD3. Germline V lookup: CDR1 TSWWSYY, CDR2 QGS. CDR3 size: 22 residues. The V and J ends lost 2 bases and 0 bases, in that order; junction bases with no gene match: 23. The CDR3 sequence: CALGECSSGILGGGFNTDKLIF. CDR3 in DNA: TGTGCTCTTGGGGAATGTAGTTCTGGGATCCTCGGTGGGGGATTCAACACCGATAAACTCATCTTT.

This chain joins TRDV1 and TRDJ1, with 12 bases matching TRDD3. The V segment lost 2 bases and the J segment 11 bases; nucleotides outside the gene matches: 21. The CDR3 runs 19 residues. Germline V gene sequence: CDR1 TSWWSYY, CDR2 QGS. The CDR3 loop reads CALGEGIPNWGIQGVRLIF. CDR3 coding DNA: TGTGCTCTTGGGGAAGGAATCCCAAACTGGGGGATACAAGGGGTCCGGCTCATCTTT.

J is TRDJ1 and V is TRDV1, with TRDD3 identical over 7 bases. Per germline, CDR1 TSWWSYY and CDR2 QGS. The CDR3 covers 19 residues. V trimming: 3 bases; J trimming: 0 bases; junction bases outside the gene matches: 16. The CDR3 spells CALGDPQWGRGKYTDKLIF. In DNA, the CDR3 is TGTGCTCTTGGGGACCCGCAGTGGGGGAGAGGGAAGTACACCGATAAACTCATCTTT.

This clone was recorded a few times. The chain couples TRDV1 to TRDJ1; perhaps TRDD2 as D (5 bases). V lost 1 base and J 3 bases, leaving 18 bases between the germline ends. The CDR3 totals 17 residues. Germline V gene data show CDR1 as TSWWSYY and CDR2 as QGS. The CDR3 loop is CALGEPLSSRIPDKLIF. The CDR3, as DNA: TGTGCTCTTGGGGAACCACTCTCTTCCAGAATCCCCGATAAACTCATCTTT.

Comment on this clone: Different DNA sequences within this sample yield the same CDR3. J is TRDJ1 and V is TRDV2, with TRDD3 matching 9 bases. The trim removed 5 bases at V and 3 bases at J, leaving 9 bases unmatched. Germline V CDR1 and CDR2: GEAIGNYY, EKD. The CDR3 has 15 residues. CDR3 DNA: TGTGCCTGTGCCGATCGGGGGATACTATCCGATAAACTCATCTTT. Protein sequence: CACADRGILSDKLIF.

V and J are TRDV1 and TRDJ1, with 11 positions matching TRDD3. Germline lookup yields CDR1 TSWWSYY and CDR2 QGS. The CDR3 totals 24 residues. V lost 2 bases, J lost 2 bases, and 28 bases stayed unmatched. Written as DNA, the CDR3 is TGTGCTCTTGGGGAAGGCTCCCTCCTACCCTACTGGGGGATAGAAGCGGGAGGGACCGATAAACTCATCTTT. Amino acids: CALGEGSLLPYWGIEAGGTDKLIF.